The clone carrying this T cell receptor beta chain was seen more than once but under ten times. Authors' analysis steps: Amplification with reference gene primers provided the estimates of nucleated cell counts. Profiled with immunoSEQ multiplex PCR; TCRdb holds only in-frame clones, not every one. V and J calls and clone size follow that table, whereas D and trimming were derived from the DNA. The table has just over 95,000 clones, 82% seen once. The sample comes from a study of blood T cell repertoires in COVID-19. Study at large: Acute-phase and convalescent COVID-19 samples originated in the United States, Italy and Spain. Sources were T cells, B-cell-depleted T cells, or PBMCs; the material itself was cDNA or gDNA.

The V and J ends lost 3 bases and 9 bases respectively, with 12 bases between them. The CDR3 spans 13 residues. From germline, CDR1 is ENHRY and CDR2 SYGVKD. The genes are TRBV10-3 and TRBJ1-5, with D unclear. This receptor was identified in a man older than 75 with acute or convalescent COVID-19. Sequencing used peripheral blood. The CDR3 sequence is CAISDENRGPQHF. In DNA, the CDR3 is TGTGCCATCAGTGATGAAAATCGCGGGCCCCAGCATTTT.